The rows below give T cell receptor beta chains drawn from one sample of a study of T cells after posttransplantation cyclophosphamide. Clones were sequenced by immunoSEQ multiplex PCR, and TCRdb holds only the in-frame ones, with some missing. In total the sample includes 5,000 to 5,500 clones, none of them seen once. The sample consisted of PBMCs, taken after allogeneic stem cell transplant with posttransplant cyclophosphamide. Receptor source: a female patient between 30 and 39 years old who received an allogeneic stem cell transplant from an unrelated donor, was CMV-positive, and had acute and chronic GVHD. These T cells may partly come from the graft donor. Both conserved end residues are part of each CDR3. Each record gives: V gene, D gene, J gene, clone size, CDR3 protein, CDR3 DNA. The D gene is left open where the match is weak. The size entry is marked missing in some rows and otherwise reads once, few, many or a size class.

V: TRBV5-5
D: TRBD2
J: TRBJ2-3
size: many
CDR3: CASSATGTRAQYF
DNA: TGTGCCAGCAGTGCCACCGGGACTAGGGCGCAGTATTTT

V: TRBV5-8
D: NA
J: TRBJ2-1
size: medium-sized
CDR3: CASSLVGAGFF
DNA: TGTGCCAGCAGCTTGGTGGGGGCCGGGTTCTTC

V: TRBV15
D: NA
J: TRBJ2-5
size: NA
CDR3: CATSRDRDYQETQYF
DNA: TGTGCCACCAGCAGAGACCGGGATTACCAAGAGACCCAGTACTTC

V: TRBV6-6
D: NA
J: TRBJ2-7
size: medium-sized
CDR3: CASTSTGVQYF
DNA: TGTGCCAGCACTAGTACGGGAGTCCAGTACTTC

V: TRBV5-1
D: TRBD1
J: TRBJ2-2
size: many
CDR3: CASTGQGMSTGELFF
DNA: TGCGCCAGCACCGGACAGGGGATGAGCACCGGGGAGCTGTTTTTT

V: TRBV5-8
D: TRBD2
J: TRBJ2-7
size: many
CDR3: CASSLRGSGRDYEQYF
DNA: TGTGCCAGCAGCTTGAGAGGTAGCGGGAGGGACTACGAGCAGTACTTC

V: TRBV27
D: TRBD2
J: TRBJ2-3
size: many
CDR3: CASSLSWASGFTDTQYF
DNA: TGTGCCAGCAGTTTATCGTGGGCTAGCGGGTTCACAGATACGCAGTATTTT

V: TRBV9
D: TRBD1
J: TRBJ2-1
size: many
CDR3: CASSVVQGASEQFF
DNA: TGTGCCAGCAGCGTAGTTCAGGGGGCGAGTGAGCAGTTCTTC

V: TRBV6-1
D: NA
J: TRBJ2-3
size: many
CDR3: CASSGTATDTQYF
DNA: TGTGCCAGCAGTGGGACAGCCACAGATACGCAGTATTTT

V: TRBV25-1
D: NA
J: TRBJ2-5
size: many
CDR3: CASSVIGETQYF
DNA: TGTGCCAGCAGTGTCATCGGAGAGACCCAGTACTTC

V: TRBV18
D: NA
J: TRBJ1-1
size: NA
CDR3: CASSPPSRTGEAFF
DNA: TGCGCCAGCTCACCACCGAGTCGGACGGGAGAAGCTTTCTTT

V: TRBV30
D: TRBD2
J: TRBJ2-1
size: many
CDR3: CAFTGREAMYNEQFF
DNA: TGTGCCTTCACGGGGCGGGAGGCCATGTACAATGAGCAGTTCTTC

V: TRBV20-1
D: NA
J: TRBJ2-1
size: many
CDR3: CSAPRESEQFF
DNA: TGCAGTGCTCCTCGGGAGTCTGAGCAGTTCTTC

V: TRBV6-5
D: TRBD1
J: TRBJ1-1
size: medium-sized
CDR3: CASSYSWTGAVTEAFF
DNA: TGTGCCAGCAGTTACTCGTGGACAGGGGCGGTCACTGAAGCTTTCTTT

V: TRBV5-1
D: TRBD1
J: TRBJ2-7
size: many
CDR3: CASRDRGNEQYF
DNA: TGCGCCAGCAGGGACAGGGGTAACGAGCAGTACTTC

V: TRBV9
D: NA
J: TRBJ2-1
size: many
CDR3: CASSVGGWIYNEQFF
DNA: TGTGCCAGCAGCGTAGGCGGGTGGATCTACAATGAGCAGTTCTTC

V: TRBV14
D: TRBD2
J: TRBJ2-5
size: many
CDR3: CASSQGLAGVLETQYF
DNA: TGTGCCAGCAGCCAAGGACTAGCGGGAGTTTTGGAGACCCAGTACTTC

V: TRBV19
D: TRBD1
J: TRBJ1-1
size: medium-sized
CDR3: CASSTLLRGLTEAFF
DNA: TGTGCCAGTAGTACCTTACTGAGGGGGCTCACTGAAGCTTTCTTT

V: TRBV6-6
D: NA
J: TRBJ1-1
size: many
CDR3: CASSRRRNALNTEAFF
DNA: TGTGCCAGCAGTCGGAGGAGAAACGCGTTGAACACTGAAGCTTTCTTT

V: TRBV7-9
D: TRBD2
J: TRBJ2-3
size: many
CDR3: CASSAMLAGAGDTQYF
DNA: TGTGCCAGCAGCGCAATGCTAGCGGGAGCAGGAGATACGCAGTATTTT

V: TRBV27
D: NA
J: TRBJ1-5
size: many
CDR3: CASSFGGGSNQPQHF
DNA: TGTGCCAGCAGTTTCGGGGGGGGTAGCAATCAGCCCCAGCATTTT

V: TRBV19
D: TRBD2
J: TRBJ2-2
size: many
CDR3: CARTSSGRKTGELFF
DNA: TGTGCCAGAACCTCCAGCGGGAGAAAAACCGGGGAGCTGTTTTTT

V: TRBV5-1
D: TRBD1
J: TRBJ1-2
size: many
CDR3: CASSPEGQGRGYTF
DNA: TGCGCCAGCAGCCCGGAGGGACAGGGACGCGGCTACACCTTC